The subject of this entry is one T cell receptor beta chain. Germline CDR1 is MNHEY and CDR2 is SMNVEV (reference sequence). V gave up 9 bases and J gave up 4 bases, with 27 bases separating them. CDR3 length equals 17 residues. This sample is part of a study of shared clonotypes between healthy human individuals. Libraries were prepared by immunoSEQ multiplex PCR; TCRdb keeps only in-frame clonotypes and omits some of them. Of 450,000 to 500,000 clones listed, over 70% are singletons. Material for sequencing was PBMCs. V is TRBV27 and J is TRBJ1-2; unclear D gene. The sequence came from a woman in her forties in good health. Some clones in this sample may be carry-over from other donors' samples. The CDR3 DNA reads TGTGCCAGAAAACCGCTGGCCCCTGGCAGTAGTTCCTATGGCTACACCTTC. Translated: CARKPLAPGSSSYGYTF.